This TCR beta chain is drawn from a study of Graves' ophthalmopathy and Graves' hyperthyroidism. Study results and limitations: Most thyroid clonotypes expanded beyond 0.001 frequency were also found in blood.

From RNA, the CDR3 regions of TCR beta chains were amplified and sequenced. An opening RT-PCR round employed HTBI primers and preceded a second-round multiplex PCR. Via MiXCR, TCRdb re-called the multiplex PCR reads, giving one row per CDR3 protein. The sample contains around 170,000 distinct CDR3 sequences, 30% to 45% of which appear only once. None of the included patients had other autoimmune diseases, uncontrolled infections, pregnancy or lactation, as these led to exclusion. In the case of this clonotype: The antigen remains undetermined.

The germline V gene has CDR1 MNHNS and CDR2 SASEGT. The CDR3 loop spans 14 amino acids. V lost 10 bases and J 4 bases, leaving 17 bases between the germline ends. The sequenced material came from peripheral blood. The rearrangement uses TRBV6-1 and TRBJ1-5, with D uncertain. The clonotype originates from a middle-aged woman with Graves' ophthalmopathy. CDR3 sequence: CATDDIFPNQPQHF. The DNA for the CDR3 is TGTGCCACCGATGACATCTTCCCTAATCAGCCCCAGCATTTT.